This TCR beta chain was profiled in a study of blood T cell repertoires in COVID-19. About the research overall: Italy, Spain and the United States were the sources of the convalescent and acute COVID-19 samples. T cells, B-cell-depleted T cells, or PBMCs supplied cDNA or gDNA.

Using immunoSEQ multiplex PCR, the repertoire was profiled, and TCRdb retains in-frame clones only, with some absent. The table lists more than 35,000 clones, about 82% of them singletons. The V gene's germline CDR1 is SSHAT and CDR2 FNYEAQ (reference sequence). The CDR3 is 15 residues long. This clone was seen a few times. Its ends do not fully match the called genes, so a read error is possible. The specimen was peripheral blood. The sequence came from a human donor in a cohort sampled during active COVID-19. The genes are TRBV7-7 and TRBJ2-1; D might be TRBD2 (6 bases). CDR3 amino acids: CASSLGSGHYNEQFF. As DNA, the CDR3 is TGTGCTAGCAGCTTAGGTAGCGGTCACTACAATGAGCAGTTCTTC.